The source of this TCR beta chain is a study of blood T cell repertoires in COVID-19. Whole-study context: Sites across the United States, Italy and Spain contributed samples from acute and convalescent COVID-19. PBMCs, B-cell-depleted T cells, or T cells provided the cDNA or gDNA that made up the material.

Per the study methods: Amplification of reference gene primers provided the estimated nucleated cell counts. Profiling relied on immunoSEQ multiplex PCR, and the TCRdb table lists in-frame clones only, not all of them. The DNA was the basis for D and trimming; V, J and clone size are from that table. This table has 50,000 to 70,000 clones, 70% to 90% appearing once. CDR3 length equals 15 residues. V was pared by 5 bases and J by 6 bases, with 12 bases of the junction left unmatched. Germline loops: CDR1 SEHNR, CDR2 FQNEAQ (reference sequence). This TCR derives from a human donor with active COVID-19. The donor label of this sample is uncertain. Sequencing used peripheral blood. The chain links TRBV7-9 to TRBJ1-2; TRBD1 agrees at 7 bases. This CDR3 reads CASSDRQGESNGYTF. CDR3 DNA: TGTGCCAGCAGCGACAGACAGGGCGAGTCTAATGGCTACACCTTC.